These 3 T cell receptor beta chains came from one sample sequenced in a study of blood T cell repertoires in COVID-19. Clones were read by immunoSEQ multiplex PCR, and TCRdb kept only the in-frame ones, dropping some. The sample includes fewer than 250,000 clones, 86% of them seen just once. Sequenced: peripheral blood. These receptors all stem from a woman aged 50 to 60 with acute or convalescent COVID-19.

The chain couples TRBV6-6 to TRBJ1-4, with D perhaps matching TRBD1 (5 bases). The CDR3 contains 16 residues. Germline lookup yields CDR1 MNHNY and CDR2 SVGAGI (reference sequence). V was clipped by 2 bases and J by 5 bases, with 15 bases between them. CDR3 sequence (DNA): TGTGCCAGCAGTTACCCTCAGGGAGGTTGGAATGAAAAACTGTTTTTT. Its translation: CASSYPQGGWNEKLFF.

The V and J genes are TRBV6-5 and TRBJ2-3; 7 nucleotides match TRBD2. V trimming: 8 bases; J trimming: 2 bases; junction bases outside the gene matches: 10. The CDR3 loop spans 15 amino acids. Germline V gene data show CDR1 as MNHEY and CDR2 as SVGAGI. CDR3 bases: TGTGCCAGCTCTTGGGCTAGCGGATTCACAGATACGCAGTATTTT. Translating it yields CASSWASGFTDTQYF.

This chain joins TRBV28 and TRBJ1-2, with TRBD1 matching 7 bases. Germline V gene data show CDR1 as MDHEN and CDR2 as SYDVKM. The CDR3 totals 13 residues. After removal of 7 bases from V and 1 base from J, the junction contained 3 bases not matched to a gene. For the CDR3, the DNA is TGTGCCAGCATCGGGACAGTTAACTATGGCTACACCTTC. It yields the protein CASIGTVNYGYTF.